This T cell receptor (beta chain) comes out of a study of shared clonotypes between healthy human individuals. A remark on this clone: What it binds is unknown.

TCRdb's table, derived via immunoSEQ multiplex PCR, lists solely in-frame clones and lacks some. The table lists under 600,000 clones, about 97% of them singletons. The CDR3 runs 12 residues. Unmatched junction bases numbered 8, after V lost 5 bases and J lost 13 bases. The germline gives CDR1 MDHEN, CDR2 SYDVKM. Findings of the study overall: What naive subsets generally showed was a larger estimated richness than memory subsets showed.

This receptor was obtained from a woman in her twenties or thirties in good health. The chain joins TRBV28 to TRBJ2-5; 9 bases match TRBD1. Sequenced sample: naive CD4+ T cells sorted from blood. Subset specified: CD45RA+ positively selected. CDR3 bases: TGTGCCAGCAGTCACGGACAGGGGCCGCTGTACTTC. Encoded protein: CASSHGQGPLYF.